The 31 T cell receptor beta chains listed next were all sequenced from one sample in a study of beta chain features in type 1 diabetes. The authors reverse transcribed all of the isolated RNA, so sequencing captured expressed TCRB transcripts. Sequencing was performed with immunoSEQ multiplex PCR; in TCRdb, only in-frame clones are kept and a portion is missing. The sample has some 280,000 clones; around 15% are singletons. Which antigens these TCRs recognize remains unknown. Study-level results: The study found moderately but significantly shorter TCRB CDR3s in all four CD4+ subsets of Type 1 diabetes patients.

The sequencing sample was made of naive CD4+ T cells from blood. These receptors were obtained from a man in his thirties or forties with type 1 diabetes.

The genes are TRBV28 and TRBJ2-1; 10 bases match TRBD2. CDR1 and CDR2 from the germline V gene are MDHEN and SYDVKM. CDR3 length equals 15 residues. J was trimmed by 2 bases and V by 7 bases; bases with no gene match: 5. The CDR3 region has the DNA TGTGCCAGCATCGGAGCGGGAGGGACCTACAATGAGCAGTTCTTC. It encodes CASIGAGGTYNEQFF.

This chain links TRBV2 with TRBJ2-7, with TRBD1 matching 7 bases. The junction had 6 bases not matched to a gene; V was cut back by 8 bases and J by 2 bases. Germline CDR1 and CDR2: SNHLY and FYNNEI. The length of the CDR3 is 13 residues. The CDR3 DNA reads as TGTGCCAGCTGGGGACAGACAACCTACGAGCAGTACTTC. Translating it yields CASWGQTTYEQYF.

J is TRBJ1-1 and V is TRBV28; unclear D gene. V lost 4 bases, J lost 3 bases, and 9 bases lay in between. Per the germline V gene, CDR1 is MDHEN and CDR2 is SYDVKM. The CDR3 length is 13 residues. CDR3 in amino acids: CASSYGFYTEAFF. The CDR3 coding sequence is TGTGCCAGCAGTTACGGTTTCTACACTGAAGCTTTCTTT.

Only a few counts were recorded for this clone. The chain uses TRBV9 and TRBJ2-5; 8 bases fit TRBD2. The CDR3 is 19 residues long. Germline V CDR1 and CDR2: SGDLS, YYNGEE. The V segment lost 4 bases and the J segment 5 bases; nucleotides outside the gene matches: 22. The CDR3, as DNA: TGTGCCAGCAGCAGGGACGGGAGGGCAGGTGCCCTCCGATTGGAGACCCAGTACTTC. It yields the protein CASSRDGRAGALRLETQYF.

The chain uses TRBV5-1 and TRBJ2-1; D unresolved. The germline V gene has CDR1 SGHRS and CDR2 YFSETQ. This CDR3 comprises 16 residues. The germline V and J ends were trimmed by 5 bases and 9 bases, with 24 bases remaining between them. This CDR3 reads CASSLLPRGAGIEQFF. CDR3 DNA sequence: TGCGCCAGCAGTTTACTCCCACGCGGAGCTGGTATTGAGCAGTTCTTC.

This chain connects TRBV6-6 to TRBJ2-5; 7 bases match TRBD1. The germline gives CDR1 MNHNY, CDR2 SVGAGI (reference sequence). V trimming: 5 bases; J trimming: 2 bases; junction bases outside the gene matches: 2. This CDR3 contains 13 residues. Here the CDR3 DNA reads TGTGCCAGCAGTGGACAGGCGCAAGAGACCCAGTACTTC. Translation gives CASSGQAQETQYF.

A few counts support this clone. This sequence joins TRBV6-5 and TRBJ2-7, with TRBD1 identical over 9 bases. With 2 bases clipped from V and 3 bases from J, the junction kept 5 bases outside the gene matches. This CDR3 has 15 residues. CDR1 is MNHEY and CDR2 is SVGAGI in the germline V gene. The CDR3 protein is CASSYTGGHFYEQYF. For the CDR3, the DNA is TGTGCCAGCAGTTACACAGGGGGCCACTTCTACGAGCAGTACTTC.

This clone has a handful of counts. This chain joins TRBV5-1 and TRBJ1-2, with D possibly matching TRBD1 (5 bases). Trimming pared 4 bases from V and 4 bases from J, leaving 11 bases between. The CDR3 loop spans 13 amino acids. In germline, CDR1 is SGHRS, CDR2 YFSETQ. CDR3 bases: TGCGCCAGCAGCGCGGGACTGTTCTATGGCTACACCTTC. The encoded protein is CASSAGLFYGYTF. Full variable domain (remainder filled in from reference TRBV5-1 and TRBJ1-2): KAGVTQTPRYLIKTRGQQVTLSCSPISGHRSVSWYQQTPGQGLQFLFEYFSETQRNKGNFPGRFSGRQFSNSRSEMNVSTLELGDSALYLCASSAGLFYGYTFGSGTRLTVV.

This clone has more than one count but fewer than ten. Other DNA sequences in the same sample also yield this CDR3. The chain has TRBV28 and TRBJ2-7; D is uncertain. The CDR3 contains 14 residues. Trimming took off 1 base at V and 0 bases at J, with 7 bases between the two ends. The germline V gene encodes CDR1 MDHEN and CDR2 SYDVKM. This chain's CDR3 is CASSLLAGSYEQYF. The CDR3, as DNA: TGTGCCAGCAGTTTATTGGCAGGCTCCTACGAGCAGTACTTC.

In its sample, this clone was seen a few times. The chain has TRBV19 and TRBJ2-7; 7 bases map to TRBD2. V was clipped by 6 bases and J by 2 bases; unmatched bases: 7. The CDR3 loop spans 14 amino acids. Germline-derived CDR1 and CDR2 are LNHDA and SQIVND (reference sequence). CDR3 residues: CASSSPGGTYEQYF. The CDR3 nucleotides are TGTGCCAGTAGCTCCCCGGGGGGAACCTACGAGCAGTACTTC.

The chain combines TRBV18 with TRBJ2-1, with 13 positions matching TRBD2. Germline V gene sequence: CDR1 KGHSH, CDR2 LQKENI. The CDR3 has 18 amino acids. J gave up 4 bases and V 6 bases, and 12 bases lay outside the gene matches. The chain's CDR3 is CASSGLAGDRISYNEQFF. In DNA, the CDR3 is TGTGCCAGCTCCGGACTAGCGGGAGATAGAATTTCTTACAATGAGCAGTTCTTC.

The chain recombines TRBV7-2 with TRBJ1-5; D is perhaps TRBD1 (5 bases). CDR1 and CDR2 from the germline V gene are SGHTA and FQGNSA. This CDR3 region has 16 residues. Trimming pared 4 bases from V and 2 bases from J, leaving 15 bases between. The CDR3, as DNA: TGTGCCAGCAGCTCTGGGGGAGGGACGGGCAATCAGCCCCAGCATTTT. It yields the protein CASSSGGGTGNQPQHF.

This clone came up a few times. V usage is TRBV7-9 and J usage is TRBJ1-2; 7 nucleotides match TRBD1. This CDR3 contains 13 residues. The germline gives CDR1 SEHNR, CDR2 FQNEAQ (reference sequence). Losses at the gene ends were 5 bases for V and 4 bases for J; bases not matched to a gene: 4. The CDR3 loop is CASSVAGGYGYTF. The CDR3 DNA follows: TGTGCCAGCAGCGTCGCAGGGGGCTATGGCTACACCTTC.

The table lists this clone with a few counts. The chain recombines TRBV5-1 with TRBJ2-7; perhaps TRBD1 as D (5 bases). CDR1 and CDR2 (germline): SGHRS, YFSETQ. This CDR3 has 14 residues. The V and J ends lost 0 bases and 2 bases respectively, with 9 bases between them. Here the CDR3 reads CASSLEGATYEQYF. The CDR3 region has the DNA TGCGCCAGCAGCTTGGAAGGGGCTACCTACGAGCAGTACTTC.

This clone was recorded a few times. This rearrangement joins TRBV27 to TRBJ2-3; 11 bases align to TRBD2. With 8 bases clipped from V and 5 bases from J, the junction kept 15 bases outside the gene matches. This CDR3 is built from 17 residues. In germline, CDR1 is MNHEY, CDR2 SMNVEV (reference sequence). The CDR3 sequence: CASSGPGLAAAGDTQYF. The CDR3 DNA is TGTGCCAGCTCTGGACCGGGACTAGCGGCCGCGGGAGATACGCAGTATTTT.

J is TRBJ2-1 and V is TRBV5-1; 7 bases agree with TRBD1. CDR3 size: 15 residues. The trim removed 4 bases at V and 2 bases at J, leaving 6 bases unmatched. Per the germline V gene, CDR1 is SGHRS and CDR2 is YFSETQ. The CDR3: CASSIDRVAYNEQFF. CDR3 sequence (DNA): TGCGCCAGCAGCATCGACAGGGTGGCCTACAATGAGCAGTTCTTC.

This clone turned up a few times. The chain uses TRBV29-1 and TRBJ2-5; TRBD2 aligns across 10 bases. The CDR3 is 13 residues long. Germline V CDR1 and CDR2: SQVTM, ANQGSEA. The J segment lost 5 bases and the V segment lost 6 bases, leaving 6 bases of the junction unmatched. The CDR3 here is CSVLAGSGETQYF. The CDR3 bases are TGCAGCGTACTAGCGGGGAGTGGCGAGACCCAGTACTTC.

CDR3 sequence (DNA): TGTGCCAGCAGCCGGGGACAGCAAGAGACCCAGTACTTC. This sequence encodes CASSRGQQETQYF. The chain combines TRBV5-4 with TRBJ2-5, with 7 bases matching TRBD1. Germline V gene lookup returns CDR1 SGHNT and CDR2 YYREEE (reference sequence). V was clipped by 4 bases and J by 2 bases; unmatched bases: 2. The CDR3 contains 13 residues.

The CDR3: CASSPLNGQETQYF. The CDR3 bases are TGTGCCAGCTCACCACTCAACGGCCAAGAGACCCAGTACTTC. The chain recombines TRBV18 with TRBJ2-5, with D unclear. Germline assignment: CDR1 KGHSH and CDR2 LQKENI. Trimming cost V 1 base and J 1 base, with 7 bases left between them. The CDR3 has 14 residues.

This clone has just a few counts. This sequence joins TRBV15 and TRBJ2-7, with D possibly matching TRBD2 (6 bases). Looked up from germline, CDR1 is LNHNV and CDR2 is YYDKDF (reference sequence). Trimming removed 0 bases at V and 5 bases at J, with 14 bases between. The CDR3 runs to 15 residues. The CDR3 region is CATSRDRLVVHEQYF. In DNA, the CDR3 is TGTGCCACCAGCAGAGATCGACTAGTTGTCCACGAGCAGTACTTC.

V and J are TRBV25-1 and TRBJ2-3, with 10 bases that match TRBD2. This CDR3 contains 14 residues. The germline V gene encodes CDR1 MGHDK and CDR2 SYGVNS. The junction had 4 bases not matched to a gene; V was cut back by 7 bases and J by 3 bases. The CDR3 loop is CASNPSGSTDTQYF. CDR3 nucleotides: TGTGCCAGCAACCCTAGCGGGAGTACAGATACGCAGTATTTT.

This clone was seen only once. The V call is TRBV6-5, the J call TRBJ1-2, with D hard to call. The V end lost 4 bases, the J end lost 3 bases, and 12 bases lay between the germline ends. This CDR3 is 14 amino acids long. In germline, CDR1 is MNHEY, CDR2 SVGAGI. DNA for the CDR3: TGTGCCAGCAGTTCAGTAGGAGAATACTATGGCTACACCTTC. Its protein is CASSSVGEYYGYTF.

This chain uses TRBV9 with TRBJ2-5; 8 bases align to TRBD1. CDR1 SGDLS and CDR2 YYNGEE come from the germline V gene. Trimming at V came to 0 bases and at J to 5 bases, leaving 9 bases not matched to a gene. The CDR3 extends over 16 amino acids. The CDR3 sequence is CASSVAQGAFRETQYF. CDR3 in DNA: TGTGCCAGCAGCGTAGCCCAGGGGGCGTTTCGGGAGACCCAGTACTTC.

There are a few counts of this clone. The rearrangement joins TRBV14 to TRBJ1-1; D call uncertain. The length of the CDR3 is 14 residues. Trimming removed 4 bases from V and 4 bases from J, with 13 bases in between. Germline-derived CDR1 and CDR2 are SGHDN and FVKESK. CDR3 in DNA: TGTGCCAGCAGCCTAAGGGAGAGGGTCACTGAAGCTTTCTTT. It codes for CASSLRERVTEAFF.

The V gene is TRBV2, the J gene TRBJ2-7; D not certain. The CDR3 has 13 amino acids. CDR1 and CDR2 from the germline V gene are SNHLY and FYNNEI. Trimming left V 3 bases short and J 0 bases short, with 6 bases between. The CDR3 coding sequence is TGTGCCAGCAGTGACGGTAGCTCCTACGAGCAGTACTTC. Protein: CASSDGSSYEQYF.

In its sample, this clone was seen a few times. This rearrangement joins TRBV11-2 to TRBJ2-7; TRBD1 matches at 10 bases. This CDR3 region has 15 residues. In germline, CDR1 is SGHAT, CDR2 FQNNGV. With V trimmed by 7 bases and J by 1 base, 7 bases remained unmatched. CDR3: CASTSRQGASYEQYF. CDR3 coding DNA: TGTGCCAGCACCTCCCGACAGGGGGCTTCCTACGAGCAGTACTTC.

This clone was seen more than once but under ten times. V and J are TRBV6-5 and TRBJ2-7, with D perhaps TRBD2 (5 bases). V gave up 0 bases and J gave up 0 bases, with 9 bases separating them. CDR3 size: 15 residues. CDR1 and CDR2 from the germline V gene are MNHEY and SVGAGI. The CDR3 spells CASSYSSASSYEQYF. CDR3 nucleotide sequence: TGTGCCAGCAGTTACTCTAGCGCCAGCTCCTACGAGCAGTACTTC.

The gene calls are TRBV28 and TRBJ2-5, with 7 bases identical to TRBD1. In germline, CDR1 is MDHEN, CDR2 SYDVKM. This CDR3 region has 14 residues. Unmatched junction bases numbered 9, after V lost 7 bases and J lost 4 bases. The CDR3 DNA follows: TGTGCCAGCATCTCACAGGGGATTCGAGAGACCCAGTACTTC. Translation gives CASISQGIRETQYF.

V gene TRBV2 combines with J gene TRBJ1-4; unclear D gene. The germline V gene encodes CDR1 SNHLY and CDR2 FYNNEI. V lost 8 bases to trimming and J lost 4 bases, with 14 bases between them. The CDR3 covers 14 residues. The CDR3 DNA is TGTGCCAGCCCAAGACCCGGAGATAATGAAAAACTGTTTTTT. Protein: CASPRPGDNEKLFF.

The table lists this clone with a few counts. This sequence joins TRBV10-3 and TRBJ1-1; D is perhaps TRBD1 (5 bases). In germline, CDR1 is ENHRY, CDR2 SYGVKD. Trimming left V 6 bases short and J 1 base short, with 9 bases between. The CDR3 totals 13 residues. The CDR3 region is CAIRGGENTEAFF. Here the CDR3 DNA reads TGTGCCATCAGGGGAGGGGAGAACACTGAAGCTTTCTTT.

This clone came up a few times. V usage is TRBV5-1 and J usage is TRBJ2-1, with TRBD2 identical over 15 bases. The J segment lost 4 bases and the V segment lost 3 bases, leaving 5 bases of the junction unmatched. This CDR3 region has 17 residues. Germline CDR1 and CDR2: SGHRS and YFSETQ. CDR3 in DNA: TGCGCCAGCAGCTGGGGACTAGCGGGAGGAAGTTACAATGAGCAGTTCTTC. Translated, it gives CASSWGLAGGSYNEQFF. Combining the CDR3 with reference TRBV5-1 and TRBJ2-1 gives the whole variable domain KAGVTQTPRYLIKTRGQQVTLSCSPISGHRSVSWYQQTPGQGLQFLFEYFSETQRNKGNFPGRFSGRQFSNSRSEMNVSTLELGDSALYLCASSWGLAGGSYNEQFFGPGTRLTVL.